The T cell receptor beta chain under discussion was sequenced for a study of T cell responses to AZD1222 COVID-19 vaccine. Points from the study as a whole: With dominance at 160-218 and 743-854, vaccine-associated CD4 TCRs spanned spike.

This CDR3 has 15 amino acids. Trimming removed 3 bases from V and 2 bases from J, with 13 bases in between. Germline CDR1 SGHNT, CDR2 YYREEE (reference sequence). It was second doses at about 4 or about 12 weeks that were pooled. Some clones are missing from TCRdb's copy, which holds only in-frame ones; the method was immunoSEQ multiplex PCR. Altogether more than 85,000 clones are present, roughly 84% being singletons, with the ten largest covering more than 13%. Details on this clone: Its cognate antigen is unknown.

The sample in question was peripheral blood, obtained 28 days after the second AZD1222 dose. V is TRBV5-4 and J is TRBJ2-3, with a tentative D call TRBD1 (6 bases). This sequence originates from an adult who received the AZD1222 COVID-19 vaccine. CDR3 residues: CASSSPGQFTDTQYF. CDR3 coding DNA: TGTGCCAGCAGCTCACCCGGACAGTTCACAGATACGCAGTATTTT.